These T cell receptor beta chains were read from a single sample in a study of blood T cell repertoires in COVID-19. Clones were read by immunoSEQ multiplex PCR, and TCRdb kept only the in-frame ones, dropping some. The table records about 250,000 clones, about 82% of them present only once. The sequenced sample consisted of peripheral blood. The origin of the receptors is a woman over 75 with COVID-19, enrolled during active disease. Each CDR3 is given with its conserved first and last residue. Fields, in order: V gene, clone size, J gene, D gene, CDR3 DNA, CDR3 protein. A D gene is named only where the DNA matches it firmly. Size tells how often a clone was seen (once, few, many) or the class of an expanded clone, and some rows leave it out.

>TRBV30|.|TRBJ1-2|TRBD1
TGTGCCCTGGGGCCCGCCGGGACAGTCGTCGGCTATGGCTACACCTTC
CALGPAGTVVGYGYTF
>TRBV7-9|.|TRBJ2-3|.
TGTGCCAGCAGCTTAGGGGGGGTTAAGTCAGATACGCAGTATTTT
CASSLGGVKSDTQYF
>TRBV6-5|.|TRBJ1-5|.
TGTGCCAGCAGAGCAGGGACTTCTAATCAGCCCCAGCATTTT
CASRAGTSNQPQHF
>TRBV6-4|once|TRBJ2-2|.
TGTGCCAGCAGTGAGAAGCCGAACACCGGGGAGCTGTTTTTT
CASSEKPNTGELFF
>TRBV6-5|.|TRBJ1-4|.
TGTGCCAGCAGTAACCTTGGCACTAATGAAAAACTGTTTTTT
CASSNLGTNEKLFF
>TRBV18|.|TRBJ2-5|TRBD2
TGTGCCAGCTCACTCACACGTACTAGCGGGGGGCCGAGAGAGACCCAGTACTTC
CASSLTRTSGGPRETQYF
>TRBV6-5|.|TRBJ1-4|.
TGTGCCACCCACCGGGAGGGAGCCAGTCCTGAAAAACTGTTTTTT
CATHREGASPEKLFF
>TRBV28|.|TRBJ1-1|TRBD1
TGTGCCAGCAGGGGGGGACAGGGGAGGACTGAAGCTTTCTTT
CASRGGQGRTEAFF
>TRBV28|.|TRBJ2-5|TRBD2
TGTGCCAGCGCGGTCGGGGGGGCCTTGGAGACCCAGTACTTC
CASAVGGALETQYF
>TRBV19|.|TRBJ1-4|.
TGTGCCAGTAGTGCCTCCGGGGCCAGGGGTGAAAAACTGTTTTTT
CASSASGARGEKLFF
>TRBV27|.|TRBJ1-2|.
TGTGCCAGCTCCCCCATCGACACCCGATTTAACTATGGCTACACCTTC
CASSPIDTRFNYGYTF
>TRBV27|.|TRBJ1-1|.
TGTGCCAGCAGTTCCCACAAATCAGGGCAAGCTTTCTTT
CASSSHKSGQAFF
>TRBV5-1|.|TRBJ1-2|.
TGCGCCAGCAGCTTGGACAGGAACTATGGCTACACCTTC
CASSLDRNYGYTF
>TRBV6-6|.|TRBJ1-5|.
TGTGCCAGCAGTTATGAGGGTGTTCAGCCCCAGCATTTT
CASSYEGVQPQHF
>TRBV5-4|.|TRBJ1-6|.
TGTGCCAGCAGCTTGGAGTTCCAGGGAGGCTCACCCCTCCACTTT
CASSLEFQGGSPLHF
>TRBV18|.|TRBJ1-4|TRBD1
TGTGCCAGCTCACAGGACAGGGGTTCGACTAATGAAAAACTGTTTTTT
CASSQDRGSTNEKLFF
>TRBV3-1/TRBV3-2|.|TRBJ1-2|.
TGTGCCAGCACCGGGTCAGGGAAATGGGGCTACACCTTC
CASTGSGKWGYTF
>TRBV7-2|.|TRBJ2-2|.
TGTGCCAGCAGCTCCGGGGGGAACACCGGGGAGCTGTTTTTT
CASSSGGNTGELFF